The rows below give T cell receptor beta chains drawn from one sample of a study of T-cell memory formation after mild COVID-19. From the 5' RACE reads, TCRdb called clonotypes with MiXCR, one entry per CDR3 protein. The sample includes a few hundred thousand distinct CDR3 sequences, about 16% of them seen just once. Sequencing used PBMCs or a T cell subset sorted from them (not recorded which). Receptors originate from a man younger than 35 who had mild COVID-19 (a few samples of this study predate the infection). Cell type and time point are not known. CDR3s include the opening cysteine and the closing phenylalanine or tryptophan. Fields, in order: clone size, J gene, D gene, V gene, CDR3 DNA, CDR3 protein. A D gene is named only where the DNA matches it firmly. Clone size appears in some rows only: once, few, many, or a class for an expanded clone.

- TRBJ1-1 - TRBV7-9 TGTGCCAGCAGCTTTTTCGTAGACAGCCTGAACACTGAAGCTTTCTTT CASSFFVDSLNTEAFF
- TRBJ2-1 TRBD2 TRBV19 TGTGCCAGTAGTATAGCGAGCGGGGGGGCCTGGGATGAGCAGTTCTTC CASSIASGGAWDEQFF
few TRBJ2-7 - TRBV5-6 TGTGCCAGCAGCTTGAGGCCCGAGACGAACTACGAGCAGTACTTC CASSLRPETNYEQYF
- TRBJ2-7 - TRBV7-2 TGTGCCAGCAGCTTAATGGGCGGTCTGCAGTACTTC CASSLMGGLQYF
- TRBJ2-1 - TRBV12-3/TRBV12-4 TGTGCCAGCAGTTTAATCGGGGGCGTATTCTTC CASSLIGGVFF
- TRBJ2-1 - TRBV6-2/TRBV6-3 TGTGCCAGCAAGGTAGGCCATAGTGAGCAGTTCTTC CASKVGHSEQFF
few TRBJ2-1 - TRBV12-3/TRBV12-4 TGTGCCAGCAGTTCGGCGGGCGGGTACAATGAGCAGTTCTTC CASSSAGGYNEQFF
- TRBJ1-1 - TRBV20-1 TGCAGTGCTAGAGATCCGCAGGGTTCGTACACTGAAGCTTTCTTT CSARDPQGSYTEAFF
- TRBJ1-2 - TRBV4-1 TGCGCCAGCAGCCAAGATGGGCTACCGGGCTACACCTTC CASSQDGLPGYTF
few TRBJ2-7 TRBD1 TRBV29-1 TGCAGCGTTGGGGGGACAGAGAGGTACGAGCAGTACTTC CSVGGTERYEQYF
few TRBJ1-1 - TRBV5-1 TGCGCCAGCACCGTAGACGGAGCAAGGACGAACACTGAAGCTTTCTTT CASTVDGARTNTEAFF
few TRBJ2-1 TRBD2 TRBV27 TGTGCCAGCAGTTCCCCTAGCGGGGGGTACAATGAGCAGTTCTTC CASSSPSGGYNEQFF
- TRBJ1-6 - TRBV27 TGTGCCAGCAGTCCTCGACAGACTAATTCACCCCTCCACTTT CASSPRQTNSPLHF
- TRBJ2-7 TRBD1 TRBV19 TGTGCCAGTAGTTGGGGGACAGATAGCTCCTACGAGCAGTACTTC CASSWGTDSSYEQYF
- TRBJ1-5 - TRBV5-1 TGCGCCAGCAGTCCCGACGCGGGGGGCGGAATCAATCAGCCCCAGCATTTT CASSPDAGGGINQPQHF
few TRBJ2-5 - TRBV10-3 TGTGCCATCAGTGACAGGGGATCAGAGACCCAGTACTTC CAISDRGSETQYF
- TRBJ2-7 TRBD1 TRBV7-9 TGTTCCAGCAGCCGGGACAGGGACTACGAGCAGTACTTC CSSSRDRDYEQYF
few TRBJ2-7 TRBD2 TRBV5-1 TGCGCCAGCAGCCTCAGAAGCGGGGGAGGGACCTACGAGCAGTACTTC CASSLRSGGGTYEQYF
many TRBJ2-7 - TRBV7-9 TGTGCCAGCAGCTTATTTGACTTCCACGAGCAGTACTTC CASSLFDFHEQYF
- TRBJ1-5 - TRBV10-3 TGTGCCATCAGTGAGTCAGGTTTAAATCAGCCCCAGCATTTT CAISESGLNQPQHF
- TRBJ1-5 - TRBV5-6 TGTGCCAGCAGCTTGGCCACGGGACATAGCAATCAGCCCCAGCATTTT CASSLATGHSNQPQHF
few TRBJ2-5 - TRBV5-1 TGCGCCAGCAGCTTGTACAGCCCCTTGCAAGAGACCCAGTACTTC CASSLYSPLQETQYF
few TRBJ1-1 - TRBV9 TGTGCCAGCAGCGTAGCTGTTGGTACCGCTGAAGCTTTCTTT CASSVAVGTAEAFF
- TRBJ1-2 - TRBV7-2 TGTGCCAGCAGCCCGACAGGAGAATATGGCTACACCTTC CASSPTGEYGYTF
few TRBJ1-1 - TRBV7-2 TGTGCCAGCAGCCGGCAGGGGTACACTGAAGCTTTCTTT CASSRQGYTEAFF
few TRBJ2-3 - TRBV11-3 TGTGCCAGCAGGACCCCCCGCAGGGCCGAGGCAGATACGCAGTATTTT CASRTPRRAEADTQYF
- TRBJ2-3 - TRBV7-3 TGTGCCAGCAGTACTGGGGGGCTGGTTGGAGATACGCAGTATTTT CASSTGGLVGDTQYF
- TRBJ1-2 TRBD1 TRBV7-2 TGTGCCAGCAGCTTAGGGGGACAGGCCTATGGCTACACCTTC CASSLGGQAYGYTF
- TRBJ2-3 - TRBV21-1 TGTGCCAGCAGCATCCCGGCCAGTGCTACCACAGATACGCAGTATTTT CASSIPASATTDTQYF
few TRBJ1-1 - TRBV5-1 TGCGCCAGCAGTCGTCCGGGACCAAAAGCTTTCTTT CASSRPGPKAFF
- TRBJ1-1 TRBD1 TRBV7-9 TGTGCCACCCGGCGTGTGGGACAGGGTTACACTGAAGCTTTCTTT CATRRVGQGYTEAFF
- TRBJ2-7 TRBD1 TRBV18 TGTGCCAGCTCACAAGACAGGGGGACCTTTTTAGAGCAGTACTTC CASSQDRGTFLEQYF
- TRBJ2-3 - TRBV5-5 TGTGCCAGCAGCTCTACAGATAGGCAGTATTTT CASSSTDRQYF
- TRBJ2-2 TRBD2 TRBV5-1 TGCGCCAGCAGCTTGGGACTAGCGGGGTACATGGAGCTGTTTTTT CASSLGLAGYMELFF
- TRBJ1-2 - TRBV10-3 TGTGCCATCAGTGAGCCCGGGGACTATGGCTACACCTTC CAISEPGDYGYTF
- TRBJ2-2 - TRBV2 TGTGCCAGCAGTGGTCAAACGAACACCGGGGAGCTGTTTTTT CASSGQTNTGELFF
many TRBJ2-1 - TRBV7-2 TGTGCCAGCAGCTTTCGTGGCGGGATAAGCGGGGAGCAGTTCTTC CASSFRGGISGEQFF
- TRBJ1-1 - TRBV5-1 TGCGCCAGCAGCTTGGCCGGCCAGGGACACGAAGCTTTCTTT CASSLAGQGHEAFF
few TRBJ1-5 - TRBV20-1 TGCAGTCCTCCCCCCCTCAGACAGCCAGGTCAGCCCCAGCATTTT CSPPPLRQPGQPQHF
once TRBJ2-7 TRBD2 TRBV5-1 TGCGCCAGCAGCAAGGCTAGCGGGGGGGATTTCTCCTACGAGCAGTACTTC CASSKASGGDFSYEQYF
few TRBJ1-2 - TRBV18 TGTGCCAGCTCAACGGGGGGTAACTATGGCTACACCTTC CASSTGGNYGYTF
- TRBJ2-2 - TRBV5-1 TGCGCCAGCATCCGCGGCGTGAACCCCGGGGAGCTGTTTTTT CASIRGVNPGELFF
- TRBJ2-3 TRBD2 TRBV20-1 TGCAGTGCTAGAGATCTTGTACTAGCGGGGGGCCGAGCGACAGATACGCAGTATTTT CSARDLVLAGGRATDTQYF
- TRBJ2-2 - TRBV9 TGTGCCAGCAGCGTAGGGGGACGGCTAAACACCGGGGAGCTGTTTTTT CASSVGGRLNTGELFF
few TRBJ1-1 - TRBV6-5 TGTGCCAGCAGCCCGACAGGATACAACACTGAAGCTTTCTTT CASSPTGYNTEAFF
few TRBJ1-2 TRBD1 TRBV7-2 TGTGCCAGCAGCTTAAGGGCAGGGGGTGTCTATGGCTACACCTTC CASSLRAGGVYGYTF
few TRBJ1-4 - TRBV2 TGTGCCAGCAGTGGTATTCAGGCCAGCGATGAAAAACTGTTTTTT CASSGIQASDEKLFF
few TRBJ2-5 - TRBV7-2 TGTGCCAGCAGCTTATACGGGGGGCCGCGAGGGACCCAGTACTTC CASSLYGGPRGTQYF
- TRBJ2-1 - TRBV2 TGTGCCAGCCTAGCGCTAAACTCCTACAATGAGCAGTTCTTC CASLALNSYNEQFF